The 9 T cell receptor beta chains below come from one sample, sequenced in a study of PD-L1 blockade in urothelial cancer. TCRdb's copy holds only in-frame clones and misses some; the assay was immunoSEQ multiplex PCR. Of about 26,000 clones in the sample, 65% to 90% are singletons; the top ten hold 31%. The starting material was PBMCs, obtained around atezolizumab (anti-PD-L1) treatment. These receptors originate from a man aged 55 to 70 with urothelial cancer.

This chain connects TRBV7-3 to TRBJ1-6; perhaps TRBD1 as D (6 bases). Germline V gene data show CDR1 as SGHTA and CDR2 as FQGTGA. V lost 5 bases, J lost 7 bases, and 12 bases lay in between. CDR3 length: 14 residues. The CDR3 DNA sequence: TGTGCCAGCAGCCCGGACAGCAGGAATTCACCCCTCCACTTT. This encodes CASSPDSRNSPLHF.

The J gene is TRBJ2-1, the V gene TRBV10-1, with D possibly being TRBD2 (6 bases). CDR3 length: 17 amino acids. The V gene's germline CDR1 is WNHNN and CDR2 SYGVQD (reference sequence). With 3 bases removed from V and 7 bases from J, the gap between germline ends came to 22 bases. The chain's CDR3 is CASSDPPGRRGRNEQFF. CDR3 nucleotides: TGCGCCAGCAGTGACCCGCCGGGGAGGCGGGGCCGGAATGAGCAGTTCTTC.

The J gene is TRBJ2-1, the V gene TRBV19, with D perhaps matching TRBD1 (6 bases). The CDR3 extends over 13 amino acids. From germline, CDR1 is LNHDA and CDR2 SQIVND (reference sequence). Trimming shortened V by 3 bases and J by 10 bases, and 13 bases separated the two germline ends. CDR3 in amino acids: CASSMGPRGEQFF. In DNA, the CDR3 is TGTGCCAGTAGTATGGGCCCCAGGGGCGAGCAGTTCTTC.

The chain combines TRBV6-5 with TRBJ2-7; 7 nucleotides align to TRBD1. The CDR3 covers 11 residues. CDR1 is MNHEY, CDR2 SVGAGI, per germline. V lost 5 bases, J lost 7 bases, and 2 bases stayed unmatched. The CDR3 sequence is CASSQDREQYF. The DNA of the CDR3 is TGTGCCAGCAGTCAGGACAGGGAGCAGTACTTC.

This clone is a singleton in its sample. This chain links TRBV2 with TRBJ1-3; weak D call: TRBD1 (6 bases). V shed 11 bases and J shed 0 bases, with 14 bases lying between them. The CDR3 is 14 residues long. Germline CDR1 SNHLY, CDR2 FYNNEI. CDR3 sequence reads: CAADRMSSGNTIYF. The CDR3 DNA is TGTGCCGCCGACAGGATGAGCTCTGGAAACACCATATATTTT.

The J gene is TRBJ2-7, the V gene TRBV6-1; the match to TRBD1 covers 8 bases. J gave up 10 bases and V 10 bases, and 18 bases lay outside the gene matches. CDR1 MNHNS and CDR2 SASEGT come from the germline V gene. The CDR3 runs 14 residues. The CDR3 spells CAIGQGSLGKFQYF. For the CDR3, the DNA is TGTGCCATTGGACAGGGCTCCCTCGGTAAATTTCAGTACTTC.

This chain links TRBV27 with TRBJ1-6; D is possibly TRBD1 (5 bases). CDR1 MNHEY and CDR2 SMNVEV come from the germline V gene (reference sequence). The CDR3 loop spans 12 amino acids. Trimming stripped 8 bases from V and 10 bases from J, with 12 bases between. The CDR3 DNA follows: TGTGCCAGCGGTGGGGGGGTCTCACCCCTCCACTTT. Amino acids: CASGGGVSPLHF.

This sequence joins TRBV5-1 and TRBJ2-3; the match to TRBD2 covers 7 bases. This CDR3 is 17 amino acids long. Germline assignment: CDR1 SGHRS and CDR2 YFSETQ. V gave up 2 bases and J gave up 0 bases; unmatched junction bases: 9. CDR3 residues: CASSFSLAGSSTDTQYF. The CDR3 DNA reads as TGCGCCAGCAGCTTTTCCTTAGCGGGTTCTAGCACAGATACGCAGTATTTT.

The rearrangement links TRBV27 to TRBJ1-2; no clear D gene. The V end lost 0 bases, the J end lost 6 bases, and 11 bases lay between the germline ends. This CDR3 has 14 residues. In germline, CDR1 is MNHEY, CDR2 SMNVEV (reference sequence). The CDR3 DNA sequence: TGTGCCAGCAGTTTATCGAGGGCAGTGGATGGCTACACCTTC. The encoded protein is CASSLSRAVDGYTF.